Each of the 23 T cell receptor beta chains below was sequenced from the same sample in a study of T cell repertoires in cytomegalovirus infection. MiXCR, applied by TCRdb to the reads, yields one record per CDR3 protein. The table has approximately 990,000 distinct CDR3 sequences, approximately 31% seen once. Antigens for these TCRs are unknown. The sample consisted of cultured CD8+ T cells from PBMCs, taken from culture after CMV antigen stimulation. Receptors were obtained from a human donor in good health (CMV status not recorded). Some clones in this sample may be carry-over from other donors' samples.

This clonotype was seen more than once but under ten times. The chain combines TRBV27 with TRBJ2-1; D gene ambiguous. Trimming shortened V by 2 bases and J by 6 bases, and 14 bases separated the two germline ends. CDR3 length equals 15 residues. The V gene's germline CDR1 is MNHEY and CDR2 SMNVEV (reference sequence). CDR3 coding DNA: TGTGCCAGCAGTTTAAAGGGAATGGGTACCAATGAGCAGTTCTTC. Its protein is CASSLKGMGTNEQFF.

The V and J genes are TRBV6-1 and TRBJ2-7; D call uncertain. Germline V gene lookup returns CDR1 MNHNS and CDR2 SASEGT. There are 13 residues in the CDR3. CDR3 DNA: TGTGCCAGCAGTTTCGGCGGTATCTACGAGCAGCACGTC. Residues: CASSFGGIYEQHV.

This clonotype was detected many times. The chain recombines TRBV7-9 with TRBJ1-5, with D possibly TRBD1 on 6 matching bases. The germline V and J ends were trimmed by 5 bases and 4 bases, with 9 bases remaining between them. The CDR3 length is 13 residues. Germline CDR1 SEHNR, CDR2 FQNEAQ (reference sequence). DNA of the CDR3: TGTGCCAGCAGCCACAGGGATAATCAGCCCCAGCATTTT. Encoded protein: CASSHRDNQPQHF. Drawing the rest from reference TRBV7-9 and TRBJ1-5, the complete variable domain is DTGVSQNPRHKITKRGQNVTFRCDPISEHNRLYWYRQTLGQGPEFLTYFQNEAQLEKSRLLSDRFSAERPKGSFSTLEIQRTEQGDSAMYLCASSHRDNQPQHFGDGTRLSIL.

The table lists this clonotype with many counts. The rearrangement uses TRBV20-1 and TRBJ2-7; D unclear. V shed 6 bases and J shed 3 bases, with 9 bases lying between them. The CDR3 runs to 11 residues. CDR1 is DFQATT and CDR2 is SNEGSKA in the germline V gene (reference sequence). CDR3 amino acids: CSAITDYEQYF. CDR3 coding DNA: TGCAGTGCGATCACCGACTACGAGCAGTACTTC.

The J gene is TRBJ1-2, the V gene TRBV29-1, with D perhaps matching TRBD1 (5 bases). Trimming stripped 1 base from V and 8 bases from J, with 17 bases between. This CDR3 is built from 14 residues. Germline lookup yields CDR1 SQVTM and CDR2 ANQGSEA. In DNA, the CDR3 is TGCAGCGTTGAAGGGGTCGACAGCCCCGGAGGCTACACCTTC. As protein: CSVEGVDSPGGYTF.

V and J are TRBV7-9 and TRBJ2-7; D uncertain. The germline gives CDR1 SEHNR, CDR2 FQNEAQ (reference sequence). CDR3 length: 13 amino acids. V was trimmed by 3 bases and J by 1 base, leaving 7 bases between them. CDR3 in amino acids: CASSLAESYEQYV. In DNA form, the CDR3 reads TGTGCCAGCAGCTTGGCAGAGTCCTACGAGCAGTACGTC.

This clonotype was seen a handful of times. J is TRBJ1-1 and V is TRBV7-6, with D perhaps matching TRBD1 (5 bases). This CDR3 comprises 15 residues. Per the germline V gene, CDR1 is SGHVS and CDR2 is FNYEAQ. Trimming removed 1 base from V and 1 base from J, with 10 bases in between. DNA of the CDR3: TGTGCCAGCAGCTTAGGGACACTACAGAACACTGAAGCTTTCTTT. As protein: CASSLGTLQNTEAFF.

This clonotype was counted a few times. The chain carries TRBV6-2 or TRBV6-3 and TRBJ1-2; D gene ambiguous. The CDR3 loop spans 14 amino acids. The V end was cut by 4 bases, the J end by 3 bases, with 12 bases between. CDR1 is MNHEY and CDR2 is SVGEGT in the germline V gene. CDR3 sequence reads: CASSLHTAHYGYTF. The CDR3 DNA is TGTGCCAGCAGTTTACATACAGCCCACTATGGCTACACCTTC.

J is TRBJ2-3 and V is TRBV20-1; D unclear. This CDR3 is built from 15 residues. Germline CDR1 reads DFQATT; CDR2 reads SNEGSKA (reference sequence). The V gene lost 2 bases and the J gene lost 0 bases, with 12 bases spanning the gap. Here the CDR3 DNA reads TGCAGTGCTAGATCCCCGACTGCTAGCACAGATACGCAGTATTTT. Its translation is CSARSPTASTDTQYF.

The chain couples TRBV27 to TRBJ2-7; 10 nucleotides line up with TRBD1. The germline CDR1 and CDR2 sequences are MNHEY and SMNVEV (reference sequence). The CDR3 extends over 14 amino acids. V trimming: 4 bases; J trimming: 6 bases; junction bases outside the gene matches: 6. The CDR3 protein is CASSWGQGMIEQYF. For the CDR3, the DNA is TGTGCCAGCAGTTGGGGACAGGGGATGATCGAGCAGTACTTC.

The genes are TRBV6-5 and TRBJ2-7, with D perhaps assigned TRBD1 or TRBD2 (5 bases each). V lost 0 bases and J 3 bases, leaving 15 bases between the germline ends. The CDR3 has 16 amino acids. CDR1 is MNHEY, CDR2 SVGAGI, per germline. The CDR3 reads CASSYSRYRGDYEQYF. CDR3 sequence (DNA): TGTGCCAGCAGTTACTCAAGGTATAGGGGAGACTACGAGCAGTACTTC.

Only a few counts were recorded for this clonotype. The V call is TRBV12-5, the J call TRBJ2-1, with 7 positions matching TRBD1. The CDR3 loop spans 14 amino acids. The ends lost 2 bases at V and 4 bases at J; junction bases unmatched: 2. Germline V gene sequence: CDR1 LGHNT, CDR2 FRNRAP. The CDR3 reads CASGLPQGYNEQFF. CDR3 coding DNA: TGTGCTAGTGGTTTGCCACAGGGGTACAATGAGCAGTTCTTC.

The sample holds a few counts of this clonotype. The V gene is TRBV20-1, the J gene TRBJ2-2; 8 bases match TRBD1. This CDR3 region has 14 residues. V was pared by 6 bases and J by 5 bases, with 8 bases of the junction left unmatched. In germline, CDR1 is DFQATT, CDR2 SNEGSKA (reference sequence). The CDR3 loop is CSADHRGETGELFF. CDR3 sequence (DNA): TGCAGTGCAGACCACAGGGGGGAGACCGGGGAGCTGTTTTTT.

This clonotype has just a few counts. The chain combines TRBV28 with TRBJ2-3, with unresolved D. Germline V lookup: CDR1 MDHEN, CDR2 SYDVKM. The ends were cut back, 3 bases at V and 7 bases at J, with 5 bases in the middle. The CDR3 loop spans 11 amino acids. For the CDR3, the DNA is TGTGCCAGCAGTTTTTCTCATACGCAGTATTTT. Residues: CASSFSHTQYF.

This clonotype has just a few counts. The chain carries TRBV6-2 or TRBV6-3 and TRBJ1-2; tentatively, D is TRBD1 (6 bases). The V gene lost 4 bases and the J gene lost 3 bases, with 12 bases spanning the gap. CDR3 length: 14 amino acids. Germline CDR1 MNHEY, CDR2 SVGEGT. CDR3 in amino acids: CASSSDRGYYGYTF. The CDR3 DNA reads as TGTGCCAGCAGTTCGGACAGAGGGTACTATGGCTACACCTTC.

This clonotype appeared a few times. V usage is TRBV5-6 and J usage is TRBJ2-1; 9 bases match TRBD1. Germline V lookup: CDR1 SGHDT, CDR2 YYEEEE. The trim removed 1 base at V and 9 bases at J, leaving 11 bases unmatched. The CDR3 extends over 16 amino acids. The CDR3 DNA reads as TGTGCCAGCAGCTTGCAAGGGACAGGGTATTTGGGTGAGCAGTTCTTC. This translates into CASSLQGTGYLGEQFF.

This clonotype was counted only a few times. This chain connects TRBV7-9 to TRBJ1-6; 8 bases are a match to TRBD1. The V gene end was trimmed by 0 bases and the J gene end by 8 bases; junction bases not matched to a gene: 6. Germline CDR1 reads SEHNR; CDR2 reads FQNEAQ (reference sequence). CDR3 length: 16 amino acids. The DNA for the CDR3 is TGTGCCAGCAGCTTAGCGGTCGGACAGGGTTATTCACCCCTCCACTTT. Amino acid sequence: CASSLAVGQGYSPLHF.

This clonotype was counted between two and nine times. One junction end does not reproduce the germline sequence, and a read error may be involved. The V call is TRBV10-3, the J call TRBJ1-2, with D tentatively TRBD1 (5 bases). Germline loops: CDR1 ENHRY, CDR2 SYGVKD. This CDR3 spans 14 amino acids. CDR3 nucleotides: TGTGCCATCACTGAGACATGGACAAACTATGGCTACACCTTC. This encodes CAITETWTNYGYTF.

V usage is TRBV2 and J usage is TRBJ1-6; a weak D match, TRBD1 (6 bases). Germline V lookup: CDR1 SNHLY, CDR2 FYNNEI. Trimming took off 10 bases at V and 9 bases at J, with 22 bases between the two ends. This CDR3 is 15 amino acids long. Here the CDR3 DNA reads TGTGCCAAGCAAGGGCAGGGGCCTTTAATTTCACCCCTCCACTTT. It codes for CAKQGQGPLISPLHF.

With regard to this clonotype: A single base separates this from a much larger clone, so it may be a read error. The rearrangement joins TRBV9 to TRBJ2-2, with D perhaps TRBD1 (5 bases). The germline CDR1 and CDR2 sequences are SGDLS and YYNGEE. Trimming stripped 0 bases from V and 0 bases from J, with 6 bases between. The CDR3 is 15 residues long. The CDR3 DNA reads TGTGCCAGCAGCGTAGGGACAACGAACACCGGGGAGCTGTTTTTT. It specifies CASSVGTTNTGELFF.

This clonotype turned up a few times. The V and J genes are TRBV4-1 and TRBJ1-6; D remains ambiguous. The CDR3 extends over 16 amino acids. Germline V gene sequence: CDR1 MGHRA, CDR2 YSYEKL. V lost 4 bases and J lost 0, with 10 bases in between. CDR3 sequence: CASSPELSSYNSPLHF. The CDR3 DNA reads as TGCGCCAGCAGCCCTGAATTAAGCTCCTATAATTCACCCCTCCACTTT.

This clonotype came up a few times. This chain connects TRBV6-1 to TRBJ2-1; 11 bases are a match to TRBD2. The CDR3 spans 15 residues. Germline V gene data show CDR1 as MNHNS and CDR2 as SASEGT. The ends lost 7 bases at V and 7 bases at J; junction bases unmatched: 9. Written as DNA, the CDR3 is TGTGCCAGCATCCTACTAGCGGGGGTTGATAATGAGCAGTTCTTC. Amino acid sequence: CASILLAGVDNEQFF.

The CDR3 DNA sequence: TGTGCCAGCAGTTTTTCGATAGCCCATACGCAGTATTTT. It is translated as CASSFSIAHTQYF. The J gene is TRBJ2-3, the V gene TRBV27; D is undetermined. Trimming took off 3 bases at V and 7 bases at J, with 11 bases between the two ends. The CDR3 runs to 13 residues. Germline CDR1 reads MNHEY; CDR2 reads SMNVEV (reference sequence).